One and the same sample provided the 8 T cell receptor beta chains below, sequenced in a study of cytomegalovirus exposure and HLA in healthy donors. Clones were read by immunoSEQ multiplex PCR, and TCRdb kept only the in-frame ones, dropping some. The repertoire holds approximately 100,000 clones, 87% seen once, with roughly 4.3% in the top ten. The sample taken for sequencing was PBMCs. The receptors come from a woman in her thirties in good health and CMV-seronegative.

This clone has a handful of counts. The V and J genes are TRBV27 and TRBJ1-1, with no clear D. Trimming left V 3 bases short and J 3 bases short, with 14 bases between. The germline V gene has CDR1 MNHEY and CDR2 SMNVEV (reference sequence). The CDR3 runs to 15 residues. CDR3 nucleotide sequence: TGTGCCAGCAGTTTTGGTAACGGGATAGACACTGAAGCTTTCTTT. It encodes CASSFGNGIDTEAFF.

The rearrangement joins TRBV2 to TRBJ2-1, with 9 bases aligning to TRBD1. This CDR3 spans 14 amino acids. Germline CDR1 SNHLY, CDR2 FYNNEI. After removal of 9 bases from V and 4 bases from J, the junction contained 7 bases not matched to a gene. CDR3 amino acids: CASRAGQGYNEQFF. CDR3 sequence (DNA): TGTGCCAGTAGGGCGGGACAGGGTTACAATGAGCAGTTCTTC.

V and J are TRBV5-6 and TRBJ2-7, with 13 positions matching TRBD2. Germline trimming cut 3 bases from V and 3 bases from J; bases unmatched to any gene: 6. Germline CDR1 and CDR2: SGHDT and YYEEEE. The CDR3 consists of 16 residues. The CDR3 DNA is TGTGCCAGCAGCTCCGGACTAGCGGGAGTTTTCTACGAGCAGTACTTC. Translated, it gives CASSSGLAGVFYEQYF.

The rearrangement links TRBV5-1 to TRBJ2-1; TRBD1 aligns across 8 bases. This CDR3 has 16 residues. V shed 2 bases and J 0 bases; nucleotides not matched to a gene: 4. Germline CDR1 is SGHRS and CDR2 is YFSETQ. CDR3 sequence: CASSFQGAGSYNEQFF. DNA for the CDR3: TGCGCCAGCAGCTTTCAGGGGGCTGGCTCCTACAATGAGCAGTTCTTC.

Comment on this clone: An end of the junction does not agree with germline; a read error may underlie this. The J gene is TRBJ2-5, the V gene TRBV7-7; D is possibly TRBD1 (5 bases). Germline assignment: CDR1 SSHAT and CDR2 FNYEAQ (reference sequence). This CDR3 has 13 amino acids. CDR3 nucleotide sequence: TGTGCTAGCAGCTCGCGGACATCAGGGACCCAGTACTTC. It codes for CASSSRTSGTQYF.

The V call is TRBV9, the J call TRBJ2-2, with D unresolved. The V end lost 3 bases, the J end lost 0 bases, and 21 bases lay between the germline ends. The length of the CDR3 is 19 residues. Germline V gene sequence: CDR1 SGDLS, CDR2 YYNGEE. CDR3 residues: CASSATLWKHTTNTGELFF. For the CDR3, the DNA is TGTGCCAGCAGCGCCACACTATGGAAACATACGACGAACACCGGGGAGCTGTTTTTT.

CDR3 amino acids: CASTTGMETQYF. For the CDR3, the DNA is TGTGCCAGCACCACCGGGATGGAGACCCAGTACTTC. The chain links TRBV28 to TRBJ2-5; D is perhaps TRBD2 (5 bases). CDR1 and CDR2 from the germline V gene are MDHEN and SYDVKM. The V end was cut by 7 bases, the J end by 5 bases, with 11 bases between. CDR3 length equals 12 residues.

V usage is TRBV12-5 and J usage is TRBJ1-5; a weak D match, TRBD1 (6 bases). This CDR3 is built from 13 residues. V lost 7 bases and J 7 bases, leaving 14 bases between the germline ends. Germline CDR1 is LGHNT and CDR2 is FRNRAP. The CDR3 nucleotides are TGTGCTAGTGCCGTTGGGGGGGGCCAGCCCCAGCATTTT. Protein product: CASAVGGGQPQHF.